Listed below are T cell receptor beta chains from one sample, sequenced in a study of blood T cell repertoires in COVID-19. Assay used: immunoSEQ multiplex PCR; TCRdb lists only in-frame clones, some missing. The sample lists about 210,000 clones, more than 65% occurring once. Sequencing was performed on peripheral blood. The source of these receptors is a man in his forties who had recovered from COVID-19. Each CDR3 is given with its conserved first and last residue. Each record gives: clone size, D gene, V gene, J gene, CDR3 DNA, CDR3 protein. The D gene is left open where the match is weak. Clone size is given for some rows only: seen once, a few or many times, or a class if the clone is expanded.

>NA|NA|TRBV5-1|TRBJ1-4
TGCGCCAGCAGCTTGACGGACAGCAATGAAAAACTGTTTTTT
CASSLTDSNEKLFF
>NA|TRBD1|TRBV19|TRBJ1-1
TGTGCCAGTAGTATCGGGGCAGGGGGCGCGGGAACTGAAGCTTTCTTT
CASSIGAGGAGTEAFF
>NA|NA|TRBV5-5|TRBJ2-5
TGTGCCAGCAGCTCACTGGGACTCCAGCAAGAGACCCAGTACTTC
CASSSLGLQQETQYF
>NA|NA|TRBV2|TRBJ2-5
TGTGCCAGCAGTGAAGAAGGCCGGCGGGAGACCCAGTACTTC
CASSEEGRRETQYF
>NA|NA|TRBV19|TRBJ2-7
TGTGCCAGTAGTATAGGGACGGGAGCGTCCTACGAGCAGTACTTC
CASSIGTGASYEQYF
>NA|TRBD2|TRBV4-3|TRBJ2-7
TGCGCCAGCAGCCAAGGGCGCGGGGGGACCTCCTACGAGCAGTACTTC
CASSQGRGGTSYEQYF
>NA|NA|TRBV10-3|TRBJ1-2
TGTGCCATCCGCGGGGGGATGTCGAACTATGGCTACACCTTC
CAIRGGMSNYGYTF
>NA|TRBD2|TRBV18|TRBJ2-1
TGTGCCAGCTCACCCCTCGCGGGGGTCTATGAGCAGTTCTTC
CASSPLAGVYEQFF
>once|NA|TRBV6-5|TRBJ1-4
TGTGCCAGACAGGGAACTAATGAAAAACTGTTTTTT
CARQGTNEKLFF
>once|NA|TRBV2|TRBJ2-7
TGTGCCAGCAGTGATGGCAGGGGCCCGTACGAGCAGTACTTC
CASSDGRGPYEQYF
>NA|NA|TRBV5-1|TRBJ2-5
TGCGCCAGCAGCTTGGTGGCAGGGGCTCAAGAGACCCAGTACTTC
CASSLVAGAQETQYF
>NA|TRBD1|TRBV10-3|TRBJ2-5
TGTGCCATTGGGACAGGGGTCGAGACCCAGTACTTC
CAIGTGVETQYF
>NA|NA|TRBV7-9|TRBJ1-1
TGTGCCAGCAGCTTAGCAGACAGGACTGAAGCTTTCTTT
CASSLADRTEAFF
>few|TRBD1|TRBV27|TRBJ1-2
TGTGCCAGCAGTCTGGTAGGGACAGGGAAGAACTATGGCTACACCTTC
CASSLVGTGKNYGYTF
>NA|TRBD1|TRBV18|TRBJ2-2
TGTGCCAGCTCACCAAACACAGGGGGTAGCACCGGGGAGCTGTTTTTT
CASSPNTGGSTGELFF
>NA|NA|TRBV7-9|TRBJ1-2
TGTGCCAGCAGCTTAGTCGGTAACTATGGCTACACCTTC
CASSLVGNYGYTF
>NA|NA|TRBV7-8|TRBJ2-3
TGTGCCAGCAGCGGAGAGGCGGGCCTCGGGGATACGCAGTATTTT
CASSGEAGLGDTQYF
>NA|TRBD1|TRBV7-8|TRBJ2-4
TGTGCCAGCAGCACCTATGGGCCCCGGGGACAGGGGGTGGCCAAAAACATTCAGTACTTC
CASSTYGPRGQGVAKNIQYF
>NA|NA|TRBV7-9|TRBJ2-7
TGTGCCAGCAGCTTAGATGGGGAGTGGCAGCAGTACTTC
CASSLDGEWQQYF
>NA|TRBD2|TRBV18|TRBJ2-2
TGTGCCAGCTCACTGGGACTAGCGGCGAACACCGGGGAGCTGTTTTTT
CASSLGLAANTGELFF
>NA|NA|TRBV19|TRBJ2-1
TGTGCCAGTAGTATAGAGCGCGGGACTGCCTACAATGAGCAGTTCTTC
CASSIERGTAYNEQFF
>NA|NA|TRBV10-1|TRBJ2-2
TGCGCCAGCAGTGAGGGACAGTGGAACACCGGGGAGCTGTTTTTT
CASSEGQWNTGELFF
>NA|TRBD1|TRBV7-9|TRBJ1-2
TGTGCCAGCAGCTATTGGGACAGGCAGAACTATGGCTACACCTTC
CASSYWDRQNYGYTF
>NA|NA|TRBV10-1|TRBJ2-5
TGCGCCAGCAGTGACAGCCTGGGCGAGACCCAGTACTTC
CASSDSLGETQYF
>NA|TRBD1|TRBV5-1|TRBJ1-1
TGCGCCAGCAGCCAGGGACAGGGGCGGAACACTGAAGCTTTCTTT
CASSQGQGRNTEAFF
>NA|NA|TRBV5-5|TRBJ1-2
TGTGCCAGCAGCTTGGCCCGGGACTTAGGGGGCTACACCTTC
CASSLARDLGGYTF
>NA|TRBD1|TRBV5-4|TRBJ2-2
TGTGCCAGCAGCTTACGGACAGGTAGTTCCACCGGGGAGCTGTTTTTT
CASSLRTGSSTGELFF
>NA|NA|TRBV27|TRBJ2-2
TGTGCCAGCAGTTTAACTAGCCGACCCACCGGGGAGCTGTTTTTT
CASSLTSRPTGELFF
>NA|NA|TRBV20-1|TRBJ1-5
TGCAGTGCTAGTCGGTTCATAGGGGGGGAAGGTCAGCCCCAGCATTTT
CSASRFIGGEGQPQHF
>NA|NA|TRBV4-3|TRBJ1-2
TGCGCCAGCAGCCAAAGTGTCAGGGTTGGCTACACCTTC
CASSQSVRVGYTF
>few|TRBD2|TRBV6-5|TRBJ2-1
TGTGCCAGCAGTTACGCGGGACTAGCGGGGTACAATGAGCAGTTCTTC
CASSYAGLAGYNEQFF
>once|NA|TRBV5-1|TRBJ2-3
TGCGCCAGCAGGTACCAAGCGGCCACTAGCACAGATACGCAGTATTTT
CASRYQAATSTDTQYF
>NA|NA|TRBV11-3|TRBJ2-2
TGTGCCAGCAGCCTTCGGGTCACCGGGGAGCTGTTTTTT
CASSLRVTGELFF
>NA|TRBD1|TRBV19|TRBJ1-5
TGTGCCAGTAGGAGGGGACAGGTCGACCCGCCCCAGCATTTT
CASRRGQVDPPQHF
>few|NA|TRBV7-6|TRBJ1-5
TGTGCCAGCAGCGACAGTGCTAATCAGCCCCAGCATTTT
CASSDSANQPQHF